The clone carrying this T cell receptor (beta chain) occurred once. Its antigen remains unidentified. A second PCR, run for about 7 to 11 cycles, used a sample-barcoded 5' primer plus a J-beta primer mix. TCRdb itself ran the 5' RACE reads through MiXCR, one entry per CDR3 protein. This table has about a million distinct CDR3 sequences, about 44% appearing once. Those donating, healthy Caucasian individuals from Russia, were aged roughly 6 to 100. Per sample, at least 5.5 micrograms of total RNA were extracted. This specimen belongs to a study of blood T cells in healthy people across ages. Overall study results and limits: Estimates of total diversity, which came from one million sequenced T cells, were considered to be underestimates.

The sequence came from a man under 40 in good health. Material for sequencing was blood.

CDR3 sequence (DNA): TGTGCCAGCAGTTACTCGGGCAGTGCTTCTAACTATGGCTACACCTTC. Translated: CASSYSGSASNYGYTF. V gene TRBV6-5 combines with J gene TRBJ1-2, with no clear D. V was clipped by 0 bases and J by 0 bases, with 11 bases between them. This CDR3 is built from 16 residues. Germline V gene sequence: CDR1 MNHEY, CDR2 SVGAGI.